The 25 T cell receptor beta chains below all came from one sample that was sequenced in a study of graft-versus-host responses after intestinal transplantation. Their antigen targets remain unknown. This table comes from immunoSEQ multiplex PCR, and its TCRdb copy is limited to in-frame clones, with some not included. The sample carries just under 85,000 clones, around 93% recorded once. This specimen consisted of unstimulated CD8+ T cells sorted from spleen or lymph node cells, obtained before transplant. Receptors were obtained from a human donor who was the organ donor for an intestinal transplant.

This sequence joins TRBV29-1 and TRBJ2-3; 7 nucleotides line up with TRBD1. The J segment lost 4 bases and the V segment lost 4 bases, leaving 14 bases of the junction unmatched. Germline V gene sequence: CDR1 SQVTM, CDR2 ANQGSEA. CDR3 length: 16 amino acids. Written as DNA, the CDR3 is TGCAGCGTTGTAGCAGGGGGTGACCCTGGAGCAGATACGCAGTATTTT. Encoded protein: CSVVAGGDPGADTQYF.

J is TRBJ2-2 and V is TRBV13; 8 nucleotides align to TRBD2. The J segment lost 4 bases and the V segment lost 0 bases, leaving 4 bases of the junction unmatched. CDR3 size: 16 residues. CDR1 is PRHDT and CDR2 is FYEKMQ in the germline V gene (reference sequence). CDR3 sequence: CASSLGLAGTTGELFF. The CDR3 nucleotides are TGTGCCAGCAGCTTAGGGTTAGCGGGGACCACCGGGGAGCTGTTTTTT. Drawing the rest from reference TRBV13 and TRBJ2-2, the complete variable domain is AAGVIQSPRHLIKEKRETATLKCYPIPRHDTVYWYQQGPGQDPQFLISFYEKMQSDKGSIPDRFSAQQFSDYHSELNMSSLELGDSALYFCASSLGLAGTTGELFFGEGSRLTVL.

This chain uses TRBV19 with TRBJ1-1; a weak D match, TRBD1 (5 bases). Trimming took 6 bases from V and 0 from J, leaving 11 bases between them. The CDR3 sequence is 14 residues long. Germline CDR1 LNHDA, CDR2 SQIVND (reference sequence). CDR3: CASSPGPMNTEAFF. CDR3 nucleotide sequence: TGTGCCAGTAGCCCAGGGCCCATGAACACTGAAGCTTTCTTT.

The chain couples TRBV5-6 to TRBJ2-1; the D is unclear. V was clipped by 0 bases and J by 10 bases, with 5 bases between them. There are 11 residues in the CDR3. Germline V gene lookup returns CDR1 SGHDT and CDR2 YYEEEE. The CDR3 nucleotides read TGTGCCAGCAGCTTGGGGGTAGAGCAGTTCTTC. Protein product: CASSLGVEQFF.

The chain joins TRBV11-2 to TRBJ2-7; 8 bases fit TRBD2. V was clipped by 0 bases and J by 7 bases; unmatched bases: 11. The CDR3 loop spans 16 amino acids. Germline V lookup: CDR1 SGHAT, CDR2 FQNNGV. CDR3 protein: CASSLEIQRGTDEQYF. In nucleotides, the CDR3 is TGTGCCAGCAGCTTAGAAATCCAGCGGGGGACGGATGAGCAGTACTTC.

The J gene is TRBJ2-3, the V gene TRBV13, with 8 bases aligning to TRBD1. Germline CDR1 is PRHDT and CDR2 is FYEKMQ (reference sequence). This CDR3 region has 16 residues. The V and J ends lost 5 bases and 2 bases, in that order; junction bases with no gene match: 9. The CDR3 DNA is TGTGCCAGCAGCCTTCGACAGGGGACAGCCACAGATACGCAGTATTTT. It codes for CASSLRQGTATDTQYF.

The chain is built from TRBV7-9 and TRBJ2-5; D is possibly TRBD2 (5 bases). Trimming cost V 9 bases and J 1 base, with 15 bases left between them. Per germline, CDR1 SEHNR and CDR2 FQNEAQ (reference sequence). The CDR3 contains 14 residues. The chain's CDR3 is CASYRGTRQETQYF. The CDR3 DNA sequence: TGTGCCAGTTACCGGGGAACACGCCAAGAGACCCAGTACTTC.

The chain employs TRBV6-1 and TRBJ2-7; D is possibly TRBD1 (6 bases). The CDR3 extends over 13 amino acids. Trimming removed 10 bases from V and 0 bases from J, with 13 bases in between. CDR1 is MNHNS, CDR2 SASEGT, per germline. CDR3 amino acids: CATRDTNSYEQYF. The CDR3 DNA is TGTGCCACGAGGGACACCAACTCCTACGAGCAGTACTTC.

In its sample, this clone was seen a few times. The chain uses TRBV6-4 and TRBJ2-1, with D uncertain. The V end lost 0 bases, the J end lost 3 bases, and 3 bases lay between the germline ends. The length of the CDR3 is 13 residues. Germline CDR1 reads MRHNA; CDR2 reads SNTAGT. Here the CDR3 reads CASSDSSYNEQFF. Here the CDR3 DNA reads TGTGCCAGCAGTGACTCTAGCTACAATGAGCAGTTCTTC.

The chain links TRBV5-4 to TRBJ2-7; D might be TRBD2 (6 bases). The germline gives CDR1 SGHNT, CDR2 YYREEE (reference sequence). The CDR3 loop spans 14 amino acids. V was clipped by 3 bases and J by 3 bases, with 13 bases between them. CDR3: CASSSGLSHYEQYF. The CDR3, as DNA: TGTGCCAGCAGCTCGGGACTTTCCCACTACGAGCAGTACTTC.

The chain's CDR3 is CASSPNGFEEKLFF. Written as DNA, the CDR3 is TGTGCCAGCAGCCCTAACGGATTCGAGGAAAAACTGTTTTTT. The chain recombines TRBV7-9 with TRBJ1-4; no definite D call. CDR3 size: 14 residues. V was shortened by 5 bases and J by 8 bases, with 15 bases between the two germline ends. Germline V gives CDR1 SEHNR, CDR2 FQNEAQ (reference sequence).

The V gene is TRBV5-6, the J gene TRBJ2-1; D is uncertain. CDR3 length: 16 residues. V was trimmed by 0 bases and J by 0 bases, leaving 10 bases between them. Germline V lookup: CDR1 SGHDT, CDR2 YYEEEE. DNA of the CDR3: TGTGCCAGCAGCTTGGCCCATCCGAGCTCCTACAATGAGCAGTTCTTC. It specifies CASSLAHPSSYNEQFF. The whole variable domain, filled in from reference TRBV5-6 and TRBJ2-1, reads DAGVTQSPTHLIKTRGQQVTLRCSPKSGHDTVSWYQQALGQGPQFIFQYYEEEERQRGNFPDRFSGHQFPNYSSELNVNALLLGDSALYLCASSLAHPSSYNEQFFGPGTRLTVL.

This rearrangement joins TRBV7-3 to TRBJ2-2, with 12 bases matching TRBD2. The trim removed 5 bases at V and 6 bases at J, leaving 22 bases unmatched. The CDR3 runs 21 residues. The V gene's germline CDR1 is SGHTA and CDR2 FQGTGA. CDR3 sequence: CASSPQGRSGLAGSAAGELFF. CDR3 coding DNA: TGTGCCAGCAGCCCGCAGGGCCGGTCGGGACTAGCGGGTTCCGCGGCCGGGGAGCTGTTTTTT.

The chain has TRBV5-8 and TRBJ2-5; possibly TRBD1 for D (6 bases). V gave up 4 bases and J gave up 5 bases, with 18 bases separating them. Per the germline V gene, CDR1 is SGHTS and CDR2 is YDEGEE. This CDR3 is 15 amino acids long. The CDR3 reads CASSRSTGRWETQYF. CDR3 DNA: TGTGCCAGCAGCCGATCTACAGGGAGATGGGAGACCCAGTACTTC.

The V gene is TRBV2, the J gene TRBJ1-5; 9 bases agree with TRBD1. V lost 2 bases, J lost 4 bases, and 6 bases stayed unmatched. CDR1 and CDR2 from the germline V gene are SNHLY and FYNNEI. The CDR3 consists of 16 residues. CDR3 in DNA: TGTGCCAGCAGTGAATTGGACAGGGGAGGGAATCAGCCCCAGCATTTT. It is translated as CASSELDRGGNQPQHF.

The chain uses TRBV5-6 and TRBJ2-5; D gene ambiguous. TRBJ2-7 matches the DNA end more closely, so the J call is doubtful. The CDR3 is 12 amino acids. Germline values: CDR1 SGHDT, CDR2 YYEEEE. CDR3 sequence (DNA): TGTGCCAGCAGCTTGAGCTTCTACGAGCAGTACTTC. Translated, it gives CASSLSFYEQYF.

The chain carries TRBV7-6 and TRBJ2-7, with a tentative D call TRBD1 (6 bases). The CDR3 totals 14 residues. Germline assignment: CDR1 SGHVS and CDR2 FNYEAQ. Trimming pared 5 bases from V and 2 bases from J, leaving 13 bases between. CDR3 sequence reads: CASSITGYTYEQYF. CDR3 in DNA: TGTGCCAGCAGCATCACAGGGTATACCTACGAGCAGTACTTC.

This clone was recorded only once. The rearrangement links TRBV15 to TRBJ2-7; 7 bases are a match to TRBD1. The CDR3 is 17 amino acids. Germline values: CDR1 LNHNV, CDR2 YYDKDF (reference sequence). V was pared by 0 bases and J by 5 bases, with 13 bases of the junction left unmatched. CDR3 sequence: CATSRDLRQGVHDEQYF. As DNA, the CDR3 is TGTGCCACCAGCAGAGATCTCCGGCAGGGGGTTCACGACGAGCAGTACTTC.

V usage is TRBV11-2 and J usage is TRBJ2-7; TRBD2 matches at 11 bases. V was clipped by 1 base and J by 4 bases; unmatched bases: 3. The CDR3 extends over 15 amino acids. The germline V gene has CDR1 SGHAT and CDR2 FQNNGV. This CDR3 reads CASSLGASGGYEQYF. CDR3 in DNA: TGTGCCAGCAGCTTAGGGGCTAGCGGGGGGTACGAGCAGTACTTC.

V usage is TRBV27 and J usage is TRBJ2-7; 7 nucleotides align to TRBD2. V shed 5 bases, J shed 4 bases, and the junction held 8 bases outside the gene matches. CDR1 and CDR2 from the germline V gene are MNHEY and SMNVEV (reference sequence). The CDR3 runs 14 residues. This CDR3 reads CASSDLADAYEQYF. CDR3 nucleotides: TGTGCCAGCAGTGACCTAGCGGACGCTTACGAGCAGTACTTC.

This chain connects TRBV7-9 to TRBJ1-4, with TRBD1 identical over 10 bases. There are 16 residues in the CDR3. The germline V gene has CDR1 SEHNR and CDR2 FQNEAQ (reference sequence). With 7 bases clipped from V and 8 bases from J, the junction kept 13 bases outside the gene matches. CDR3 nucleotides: TGTGCCAGCACCCACCCCAAAGGGACAGGGGAAGAAAAACTGTTTTTT. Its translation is CASTHPKGTGEEKLFF.

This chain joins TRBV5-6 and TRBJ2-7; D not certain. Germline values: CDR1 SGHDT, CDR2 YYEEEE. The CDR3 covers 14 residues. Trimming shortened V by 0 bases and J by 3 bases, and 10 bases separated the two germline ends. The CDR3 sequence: CASSLAGRIYEQYF. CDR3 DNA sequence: TGTGCCAGCAGCTTGGCCGGGCGGATCTACGAGCAGTACTTC.

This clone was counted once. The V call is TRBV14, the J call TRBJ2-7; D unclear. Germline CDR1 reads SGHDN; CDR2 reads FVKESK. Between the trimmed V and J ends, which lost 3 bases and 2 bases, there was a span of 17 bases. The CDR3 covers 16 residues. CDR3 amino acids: CASSHALDRVPYEQYF. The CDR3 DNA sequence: TGTGCCAGCAGCCATGCGTTGGATAGGGTCCCCTACGAGCAGTACTTC.

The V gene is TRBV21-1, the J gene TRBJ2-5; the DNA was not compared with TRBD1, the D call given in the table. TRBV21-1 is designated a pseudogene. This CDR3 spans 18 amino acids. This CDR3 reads CASSTRSQTGTRCETQYF. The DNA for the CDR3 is TGTGCCAGCAGCACCCGATCCCAGACAGGGACTCGTTGTGAGACCCAGTACTTC.

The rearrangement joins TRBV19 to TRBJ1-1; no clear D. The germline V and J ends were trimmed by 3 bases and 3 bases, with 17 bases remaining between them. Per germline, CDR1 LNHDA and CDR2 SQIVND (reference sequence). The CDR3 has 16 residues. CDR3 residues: CASSMAADLWDTEAFF. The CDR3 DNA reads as TGTGCCAGTAGTATGGCGGCAGACCTTTGGGACACTGAAGCTTTCTTT.